This entry describes one T cell receptor beta chain. Antigen: not known. The V gene end was trimmed by 0 bases and the J gene end by 3 bases; junction bases not matched to a gene: 9. Germline CDR1 SGHDT, CDR2 YYEEEE. The CDR3 totals 17 residues. Clones were sequenced by immunoSEQ multiplex PCR, and TCRdb holds only the in-frame ones, with some missing. The data contain about 120,000 clones, 85% to 90% of them singletons. This sample is part of a study of T cell responses to AZD1222 COVID-19 vaccine. Whole-study results and caveats: In the spike-specific TCR repertoire, nearly half reportedly target unmutated variant regions.

Sample: peripheral blood, taken 28 days after the second AZD1222 dose. The J gene is TRBJ2-4, the V gene TRBV5-6, with 7 bases lining up with TRBD2. The sequence was obtained from an adult who received the AZD1222 COVID-19 vaccine. The CDR3 here is CASSLVGVLADKNIQYF. DNA for the CDR3: TGTGCCAGCAGCTTGGTGGGGGTTCTAGCGGACAAAAACATTCAGTACTTC.